The 23 T cell receptor beta chains given below trace back to one sample, sequenced in a study of blood T cells in healthy people across ages. It was with a sample-barcoded 5' primer and a J-beta primer mix that a second PCR of roughly 6 to 12 cycles was run. MiXCR, run by TCRdb on the 5' RACE reads, gives a single entry per CDR3 protein. Here the sample spans about a million distinct CDR3 sequences, about 44% being singletons. Material for sequencing was blood. All receptors come from a man aged 30 to 45 in good health.

The CDR3 here is CASSFSGNGELFF. In nucleotides, the CDR3 is TGTGCCAGCAGTTTCTCAGGAAACGGGGAGCTGTTTTTT. This chain joins TRBV12-3 or TRBV12-4 and TRBJ2-2; no firm D call. The V end lost 3 bases, the J end lost 7 bases, and 9 bases lay between the germline ends. The CDR3 covers 13 residues.

J is TRBJ2-7 and V is TRBV5-1, with 9 bases aligning to TRBD2. This CDR3 region has 15 residues. Trimming at V came to 2 bases and at J to 2 bases, leaving 5 bases not matched to a gene. Germline CDR1 reads SGHRS; CDR2 reads YFSETQ. Written as DNA, the CDR3 is TGCGCCAGCAGCTTTGAGGCTAGCGGGGCCTACGAGCAGTACTTC. Translating it yields CASSFEASGAYEQYF. The variable domain in full, completed from reference TRBV5-1 and TRBJ2-7, reads KAGVTQTPRYLIKTRGQQVTLSCSPISGHRSVSWYQQTPGQGLQFLFEYFSETQRNKGNFPGRFSGRQFSNSRSEMNVSTLELGDSALYLCASSFEASGAYEQYFGPGTRLTVT.

The chain couples TRBV7-8 to TRBJ2-5; 11 bases map to TRBD1. TRBJ2-7 explains the end of the DNA better; the J call may be wrong. Germline values: CDR1 SGHVS, CDR2 FQNEAQ. This CDR3 is built from 15 residues. CDR3 DNA: TGTGCCAGCAGCATTCCGGGACAGGGGGGCTACGAGCAGTACTTC. This translates into CASSIPGQGGYEQYF.

This clonotype appeared a few times. The chain couples TRBV5-1 to TRBJ2-7; the match to TRBD1 covers 8 bases. Germline V gene lookup returns CDR1 SGHRS and CDR2 YFSETQ. The CDR3 has 15 residues. J gave up 3 bases and V 2 bases, and 7 bases lay outside the gene matches. The CDR3 loop reads CASSFGRGLNYEQYF. CDR3 DNA sequence: TGCGCCAGCAGCTTCGGCAGGGGGCTAAACTACGAGCAGTACTTC.

The chain is built from TRBV27 and TRBJ2-7; 9 nucleotides line up with TRBD1. Trimming took 4 bases from V and 5 from J; bases not matched to a gene: 6. Germline CDR1 and CDR2: MNHEY and SMNVEV (reference sequence). CDR3 size: 14 residues. CDR3 DNA: TGTGCCAGCAGTTCAGGGACAGGGCCCCACGAGCAGTACTTC. It is translated as CASSSGTGPHEQYF.

The chain employs TRBV29-1 and TRBJ2-5, with TRBD2 identical over 7 bases. The DNA end is more similar to TRBJ2-7, so the J call may be wrong. The CDR3 runs to 13 residues. CDR1 is SQVTM, CDR2 ANQGSEA, per germline. The CDR3 bases are TGCAGCGTTGAAGCTGGGGGGGTCTACGAGCAGTACTTC. Amino acids: CSVEAGGVYEQYF.

The J gene is TRBJ2-2, the V gene TRBV7-2; TRBD2 matches at 9 bases. The ends lost 8 bases at V and 1 base at J; junction bases unmatched: 5. The length of the CDR3 is 15 residues. In germline, CDR1 is SGHTA, CDR2 FQGNSA. CDR3 protein: CASRQTSGNTGELFF. The CDR3 nucleotides are TGTGCCAGCCGGCAGACTAGCGGGAACACCGGGGAGCTGTTTTTT.

This clonotype has more than one count but fewer than ten. J is TRBJ2-1 and V is TRBV27; 8 bases line up with TRBD2. V was pared by 1 base and J by 9 bases, with 17 bases of the junction left unmatched. CDR1 is MNHEY, CDR2 SMNVEV, per germline (reference sequence). This CDR3 contains 18 residues. In DNA form, the CDR3 reads TGTGCCAGCAGTTTATGGTGGCGGGGGGCCGCCCAAGGGCGTGAGCAGTTCTTC. Amino acids: CASSLWWRGAAQGREQFF.

V gene TRBV20-1 combines with J gene TRBJ2-7; D gene ambiguous. V lost 1 base and J 0 bases, leaving 10 bases between the germline ends. CDR1 is DFQATT, CDR2 SNEGSKA, per germline (reference sequence). The CDR3 is 14 amino acids. The CDR3 here is CSARGGFSSYEQYF. DNA of the CDR3: TGCAGTGCTAGAGGTGGGTTTAGCTCCTACGAGCAGTACTTC.

The CDR3 DNA reads as TGTGCCAGCAGCGTGCCGGGAAGGAACACTGAAGCTTTCTTT. It yields the protein CASSVPGRNTEAFF. The chain couples TRBV11-2 to TRBJ1-1; D unclear. V shed 5 bases and J shed 1 base, with 11 bases lying between them. Looked up from germline, CDR1 is SGHAT and CDR2 is FQNNGV. This CDR3 region has 14 residues.

The gene calls are TRBV20-1 and TRBJ1-4, with a weak D call TRBD1 (5 bases). Trimming took 3 bases from V and 1 from J, leaving 9 bases between them. The CDR3 loop spans 14 amino acids. Germline V gene data show CDR1 as DFQATT and CDR2 as SNEGSKA (reference sequence). CDR3 DNA: TGCAGTGCTAGCCGGGACGGAACTAATGAAAAACTGTTTTTT. Translation gives CSASRDGTNEKLFF.

DNA for the CDR3: TGTGCCAGCAGCTTAGCTCAGGTAGTCGACGAGCAGTACTTC. This codes for CASSLAQVVDEQYF. The rearrangement links TRBV7-2 to TRBJ2-7; D gene ambiguous. This CDR3 is 14 amino acids long. CDR1 and CDR2 (germline): SGHTA, FQGNSA. V lost 0 bases and J lost 5, with 11 bases in between.

The chain uses TRBV7-9 and TRBJ2-1; D call uncertain. CDR1 is SEHNR and CDR2 is FQNEAQ in the germline V gene (reference sequence). V gave up 5 bases and J gave up 6 bases, with 11 bases separating them. The length of the CDR3 is 13 residues. CDR3 residues: CASSLTLGNEQFF. As DNA, the CDR3 is TGTGCCAGCAGCCTGACCTTGGGCAATGAGCAGTTCTTC.

This chain joins TRBV6-2 or TRBV6-3 and TRBJ2-3, with D perhaps TRBD2 (6 bases). The CDR3 has 16 amino acids. Between the trimmed V and J ends, which lost 6 bases and 2 bases, there was a span of 18 bases. CDR1 MNHEY and CDR2 SVGEGT come from the germline V gene. The chain's CDR3 is CASSHRGDSNTDTQYF. The DNA of the CDR3 is TGTGCCAGCAGCCACCGTGGGGACTCCAACACAGATACGCAGTATTTT.

The V gene is TRBV7-2, the J gene TRBJ2-1; a weak D match, TRBD2 (6 bases). V lost 5 bases and J lost 3, with 14 bases in between. Germline assignment: CDR1 SGHTA and CDR2 FQGNSA. The CDR3 loop spans 15 amino acids. The CDR3 sequence is CASSASHGGYNEQFF. CDR3 sequence (DNA): TGTGCCAGCAGCGCTTCTCACGGGGGCTACAATGAGCAGTTCTTC. Complete variable domain (other parts from reference TRBV7-2 and TRBJ2-1): GAGVSQSPSNKVTEKGKDVELRCDPISGHTALYWYRQSLGQGLEFLIYFQGNSAPDKSGLPSDRFSAERTGGSVSTLTIQRTQQEDSAVYLCASSASHGGYNEQFFGPGTRLTVL.

This clonotype was recorded at least ten times. The gene calls are TRBV10-3 and TRBJ2-7, with unresolved D. Germline CDR1 is ENHRY and CDR2 is SYGVKD. Between the trimmed V and J ends, which lost 3 bases and 4 bases, there was a span of 13 bases. The CDR3 extends over 14 amino acids. CDR3 loop: CAISEAYLSYEQYF. The CDR3, as DNA: TGTGCCATCAGTGAAGCATATCTTAGTTACGAGCAGTACTTC.

The V gene is TRBV25-1, the J gene TRBJ1-2; D remains ambiguous. Germline V gene data show CDR1 as MGHDK and CDR2 as SYGVNS. Trimming removed 6 bases at V and 3 bases at J, with 2 bases between. The CDR3 spans 10 residues. CDR3 residues: CASSYYGYTF. The CDR3, as DNA: TGTGCCAGCAGCTACTATGGCTACACCTTC.

In nucleotides, the CDR3 is TGTGCCATCAGTGAGTCGGGACAGCGCACCGGGGAGCTGTTTTTT. Translated, it gives CAISESGQRTGELFF. The V and J genes are TRBV10-3 and TRBJ2-2; TRBD1 agrees at 7 bases. V was clipped by 0 bases and J by 4 bases; unmatched bases: 2. Germline V gene lookup returns CDR1 ENHRY and CDR2 SYGVKD. This CDR3 contains 15 residues.

The rearrangement joins TRBV29-1 to TRBJ1-2; unclear D gene. V dropped 4 bases and J dropped 3 bases, with 15 bases sitting between them. Germline-derived CDR1 and CDR2 are SQVTM and ANQGSEA. This CDR3 spans 14 amino acids. CDR3: CSVVTRLTDYGYTF. The CDR3 DNA reads as TGCAGCGTTGTGACCAGACTTACGGACTATGGCTACACCTTC.

This chain connects TRBV5-1 to TRBJ2-7; D ambiguous. The CDR3 runs to 16 residues. Germline V CDR1 and CDR2: SGHRS, YFSETQ. V lost 5 bases and J 4 bases, leaving 22 bases between the germline ends. CDR3 DNA sequence: TGCGCCAGCAGTTCCGGAACCGGGTCAGTCCCATACGAGCAGTACTTC. This translates into CASSSGTGSVPYEQYF.

The chain is built from TRBV6-5 and TRBJ2-1; D is possibly TRBD2 (6 bases). Germline assignment: CDR1 MNHEY and CDR2 SVGAGI. The CDR3 consists of 14 residues. Trimming took off 1 base at V and 10 bases at J, with 14 bases between the two ends. The CDR3 reads CASSYWGEAAEQFF. In nucleotides, the CDR3 is TGTGCCAGCAGTTACTGGGGGGAGGCGGCGGAGCAGTTCTTC.

This clonotype was detected once. The rearrangement joins TRBV4-3 to TRBJ1-5; TRBD1 matches 8 bases. Trimming removed 0 bases from V and 8 bases from J; junction bases left unmatched: 9. Germline V gives CDR1 LGHNA, CDR2 YSLEER. The length of the CDR3 is 16 residues. The CDR3 is CASSQELDTGGKPQHF. CDR3 nucleotides: TGCGCCAGCAGCCAAGAATTGGATACAGGGGGTAAGCCCCAGCATTTT.

The chain combines TRBV6-6 with TRBJ1-2; D possibly corresponds to TRBD1 (5 bases). The CDR3 has 15 residues. V was cut by 7 bases and J by 4 bases, with 19 bases left in between. In germline, CDR1 is MNHNY, CDR2 SVGAGI (reference sequence). The chain's CDR3 is CASTSSGTITYGYTF. CDR3 coding DNA: TGTGCCAGCACCTCCTCCGGGACTATCACCTATGGCTACACCTTC.